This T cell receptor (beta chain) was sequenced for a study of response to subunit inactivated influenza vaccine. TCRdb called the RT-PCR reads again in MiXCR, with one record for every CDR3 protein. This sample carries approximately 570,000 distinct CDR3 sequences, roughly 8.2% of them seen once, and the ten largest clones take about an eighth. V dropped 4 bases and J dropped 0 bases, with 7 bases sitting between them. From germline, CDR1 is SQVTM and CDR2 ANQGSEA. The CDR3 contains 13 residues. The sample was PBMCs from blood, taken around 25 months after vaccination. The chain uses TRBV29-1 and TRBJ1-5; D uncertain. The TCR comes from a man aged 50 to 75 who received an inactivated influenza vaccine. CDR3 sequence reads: CSVVEDSNQPQHF. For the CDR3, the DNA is TGCAGCGTTGTTGAAGATAGCAATCAGCCCCAGCATTTT.